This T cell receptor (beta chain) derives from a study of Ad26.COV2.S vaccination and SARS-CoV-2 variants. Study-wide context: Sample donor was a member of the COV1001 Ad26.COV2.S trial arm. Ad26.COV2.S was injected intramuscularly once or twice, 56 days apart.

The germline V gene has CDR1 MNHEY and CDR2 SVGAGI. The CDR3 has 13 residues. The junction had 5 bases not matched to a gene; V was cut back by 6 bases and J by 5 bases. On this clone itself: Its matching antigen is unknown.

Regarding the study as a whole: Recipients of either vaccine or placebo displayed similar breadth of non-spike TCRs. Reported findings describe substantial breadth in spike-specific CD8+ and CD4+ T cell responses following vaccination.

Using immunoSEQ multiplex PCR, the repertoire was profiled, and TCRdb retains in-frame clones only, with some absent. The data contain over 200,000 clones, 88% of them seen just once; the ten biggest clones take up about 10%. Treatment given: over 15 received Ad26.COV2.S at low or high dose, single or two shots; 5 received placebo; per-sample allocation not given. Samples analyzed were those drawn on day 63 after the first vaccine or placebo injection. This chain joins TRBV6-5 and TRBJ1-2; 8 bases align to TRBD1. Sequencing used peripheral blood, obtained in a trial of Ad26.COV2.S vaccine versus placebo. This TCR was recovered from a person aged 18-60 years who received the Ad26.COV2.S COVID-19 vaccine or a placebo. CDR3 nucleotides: TGTGCCAGCAGGTCGACAGGGGATTATGGCTACACCTTC. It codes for CASRSTGDYGYTF.